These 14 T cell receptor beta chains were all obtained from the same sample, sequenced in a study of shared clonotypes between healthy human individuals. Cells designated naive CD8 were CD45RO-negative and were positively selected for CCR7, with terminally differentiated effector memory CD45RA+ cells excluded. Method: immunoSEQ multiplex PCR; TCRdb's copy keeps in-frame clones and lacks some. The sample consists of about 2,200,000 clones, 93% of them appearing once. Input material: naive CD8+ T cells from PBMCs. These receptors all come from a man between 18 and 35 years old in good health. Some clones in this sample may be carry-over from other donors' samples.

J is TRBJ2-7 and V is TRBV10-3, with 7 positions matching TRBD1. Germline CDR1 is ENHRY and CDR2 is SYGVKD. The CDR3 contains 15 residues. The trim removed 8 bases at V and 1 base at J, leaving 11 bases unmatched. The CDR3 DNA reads TGTGCCATCTGGGCTGGAACAGGGGCTTCCTACGAGCAGTACTTC. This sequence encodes CAIWAGTGASYEQYF.

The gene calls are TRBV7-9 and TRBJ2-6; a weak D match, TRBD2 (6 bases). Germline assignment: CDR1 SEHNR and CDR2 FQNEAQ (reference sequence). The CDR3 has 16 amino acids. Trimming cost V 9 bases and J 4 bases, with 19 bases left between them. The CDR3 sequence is CASRGGSGAGANVLTF. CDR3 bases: TGTGCCAGTCGTGGTGGTAGCGGTGCCGGGGCCAACGTCCTGACTTTC.

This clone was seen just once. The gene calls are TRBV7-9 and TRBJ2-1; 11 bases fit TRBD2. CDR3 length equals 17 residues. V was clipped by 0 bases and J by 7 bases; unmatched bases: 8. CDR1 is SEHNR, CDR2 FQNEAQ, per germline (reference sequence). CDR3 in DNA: TGTGCCAGCAGCTTAGCGCGGTACACTAGCGGGAGAAATGAGCAGTTCTTC. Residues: CASSLARYTSGRNEQFF.

CDR3 coding DNA: TGTGCCAGCATGGGGGGTTTCTGGGAGACCCAGTACTTC. Protein sequence: CASMGGFWETQYF. The rearrangement links TRBV27 to TRBJ2-5, with a possible D match to TRBD2 (6 bases). The CDR3 runs 13 residues. Trimming pared 7 bases from V and 5 bases from J, leaving 14 bases between. Germline V gives CDR1 MNHEY, CDR2 SMNVEV (reference sequence).

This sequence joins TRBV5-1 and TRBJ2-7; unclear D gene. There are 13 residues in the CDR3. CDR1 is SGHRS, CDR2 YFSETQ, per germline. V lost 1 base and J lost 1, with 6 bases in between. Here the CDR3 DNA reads TGCGCCAGCAGCTTGTACCTTTCCTACGAGCAGTACTTC. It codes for CASSLYLSYEQYF.

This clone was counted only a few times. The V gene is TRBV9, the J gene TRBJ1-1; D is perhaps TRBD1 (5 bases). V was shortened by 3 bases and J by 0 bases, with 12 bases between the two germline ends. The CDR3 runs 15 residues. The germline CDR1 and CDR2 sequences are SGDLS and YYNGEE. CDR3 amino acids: CASSARPGMNTEAFF. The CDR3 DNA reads TGTGCCAGCAGCGCTAGACCAGGGATGAACACTGAAGCTTTCTTT. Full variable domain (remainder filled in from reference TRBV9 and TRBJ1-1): DSGVTQTPKHLITATGQRVTLRCSPRSGDLSVYWYQQSLDQGLQFLIQYYNGEERAKGNILERFSAQQFPDLHSELNLSSLELGDSALYFCASSARPGMNTEAFFGQGTRLTVV.

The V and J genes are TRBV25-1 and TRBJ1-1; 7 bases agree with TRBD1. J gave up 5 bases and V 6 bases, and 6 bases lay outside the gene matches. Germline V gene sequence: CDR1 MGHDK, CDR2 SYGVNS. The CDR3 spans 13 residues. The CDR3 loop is CASSVSTGTEAFF. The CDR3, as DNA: TGTGCCAGCAGCGTATCGACAGGGACTGAAGCTTTCTTT.

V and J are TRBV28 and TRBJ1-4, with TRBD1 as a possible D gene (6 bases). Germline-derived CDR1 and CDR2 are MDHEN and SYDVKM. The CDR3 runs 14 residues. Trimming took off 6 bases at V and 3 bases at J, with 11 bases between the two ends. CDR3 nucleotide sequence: TGTGCCAGCAGAATGGACAGCCCTAATGAAAAACTGTTTTTT. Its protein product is CASRMDSPNEKLFF.

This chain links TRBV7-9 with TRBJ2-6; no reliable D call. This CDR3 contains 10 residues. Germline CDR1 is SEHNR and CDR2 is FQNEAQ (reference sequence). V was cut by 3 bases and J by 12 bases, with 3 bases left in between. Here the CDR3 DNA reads TGTGCCAGCAGCTTGGGCGTCCTGACTTTC. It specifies CASSLGVLTF.

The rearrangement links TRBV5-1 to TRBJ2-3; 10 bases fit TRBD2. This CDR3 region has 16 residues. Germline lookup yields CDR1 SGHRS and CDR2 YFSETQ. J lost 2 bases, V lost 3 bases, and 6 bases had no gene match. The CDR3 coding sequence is TGCGCCAGCAGCTGGGTACTAGCGGGACCCACAGATACGCAGTATTTT. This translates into CASSWVLAGPTDTQYF.

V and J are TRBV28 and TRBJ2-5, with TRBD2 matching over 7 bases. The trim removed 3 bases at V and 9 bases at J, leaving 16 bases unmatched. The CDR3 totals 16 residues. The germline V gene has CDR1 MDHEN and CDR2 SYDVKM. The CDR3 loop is CASSFRGVRFDEAQYF. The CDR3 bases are TGTGCCAGCAGTTTCCGGGGGGTGAGGTTCGATGAGGCCCAGTACTTC. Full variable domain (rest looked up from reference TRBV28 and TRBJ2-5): DVKVTQSSRYLVKRTGEKVFLECVQDMDHENMFWYRQDPGLGLRLIYFSYDVKMKEKGDIPEGYSVSREKKERFSLILESASTNQTSMYLCASSFRGVRFDEAQYFGPGTRLLVL.

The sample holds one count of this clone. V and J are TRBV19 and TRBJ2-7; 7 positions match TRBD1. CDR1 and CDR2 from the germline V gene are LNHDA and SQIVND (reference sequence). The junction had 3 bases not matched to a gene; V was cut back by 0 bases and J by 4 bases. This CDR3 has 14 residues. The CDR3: CASSIDPDRYEQYF. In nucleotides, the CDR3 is TGTGCCAGTAGTATAGACCCGGACAGGTACGAGCAGTACTTC.

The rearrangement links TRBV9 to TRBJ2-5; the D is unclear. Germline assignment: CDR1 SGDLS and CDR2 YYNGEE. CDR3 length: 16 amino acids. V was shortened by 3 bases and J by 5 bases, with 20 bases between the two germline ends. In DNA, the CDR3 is TGTGCCAGCAGCGCCCGCCTCCGACCTCCCTCGGAGACCCAGTACTTC. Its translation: CASSARLRPPSETQYF.

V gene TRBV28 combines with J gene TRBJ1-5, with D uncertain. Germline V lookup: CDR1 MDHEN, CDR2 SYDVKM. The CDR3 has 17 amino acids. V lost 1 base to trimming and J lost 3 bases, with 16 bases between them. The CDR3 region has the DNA TGTGCCAGCAGTTTATTACTTGGCAAAATACACAATCAGCCCCAGCATTTT. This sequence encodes CASSLLLGKIHNQPQHF.